The entry below describes one T cell receptor (beta chain). This sample is drawn from a study of blood T cell repertoires in COVID-19. Clones were read by immunoSEQ multiplex PCR, and TCRdb kept only the in-frame ones, dropping some. The table lists about 130,000 clones, around 83% of them singletons, with roughly 12% in the top ten. This CDR3 has 16 amino acids. The receptor's source is a man between 60 and 75 years old with acute or convalescent COVID-19. The chain combines TRBV1 with TRBJ2-1; the table names TRBD2, a call not compared with the DNA. TRBV1 is flagged as a pseudogene. The sequencing input was peripheral blood. CDR3 residues: CTSSQDASGGYNEQFF. The CDR3 DNA follows: TGCACCAGCAGCCAAGATGCTAGCGGGGGCTACAATGAGCAGTTCTTC.